This record covers a single TCR beta chain. Its antigen remains unknown. This entry is derived from a study of cytomegalovirus exposure and HLA in healthy donors. PCR involved 60 Vbeta and 13 Jbeta primers. Some clones are missing from TCRdb's copy, which holds only in-frame ones; the method was immunoSEQ multiplex PCR. The sample holds under 200,000 clones, about 78% seen once. Findings and caveats of the study: Later genetic work tied a missense DCLRE1C variant to beta-chain V and J trimming. The study dropped some indistinguishable V segments, TRBV6-2 and TRBV6-3 among them. By HLA locus, TCR association rates varied in a later analysis, with DRB1 showing the most and HLA-C the fewest.

The V segment lost 6 bases and the J segment 3 bases; nucleotides outside the gene matches: 5. Germline loops: CDR1 ENHRY, CDR2 SYGVKD. The CDR3 has 14 residues. The sequenced sample consisted of PBMCs. The TCR was taken from a man aged 55-75 years in good health and CMV-seronegative. The V call is TRBV10-3, the J call TRBJ2-7, with 10 positions matching TRBD1. CDR3 DNA sequence: TGTGCCATCAGAGGGGACAGGGGATTCTACGAGCAGTACTTC. The encoded protein is CAIRGDRGFYEQYF.